These 23 T cell receptor beta chains originate from one sample sequenced in a study of regulatory T cells in long-lasting Graves disease. Specified time point: newly diagnosed GD, antithyroid drugs for less than 3 months. Researchers made the TCR library from RNA that was extracted from PBMCs. Through Arm-PCR of CDR3 regions and iRepertoire HTBI primers, TCR beta libraries were built. MiXCR, applied by TCRdb to the multiplex PCR reads, yields one record per CDR3 protein. The sample shows hundreds of thousands of distinct CDR3 sequences, roughly 16% of them seen only once. This sample was shared with a second study, whose subject was T cells in Graves' hyperthyroidism and ophthalmopathy.

The sample consisted of peripheral blood mononuclear cells (PBMCs), taken at new diagnosis, from a patient treated with antithyroid drugs. The receptors derive from a woman aged 30 to 39 with Graves disease.

V gene TRBV15 combines with J gene TRBJ2-1, with 11 bases identical to TRBD2. The germline gives CDR1 LNHNV, CDR2 YYDKDF (reference sequence). CDR3 size: 15 residues. V was clipped by 5 bases and J by 5 bases; unmatched bases: 5. As DNA, the CDR3 is TGTGCCACCAGCGAGGGACTAGCGGATAACAATGAGCAGTTCTTC. This codes for CATSEGLADNNEQFF.

This clonotype came up many times. The rearrangement joins TRBV7-2 to TRBJ2-3; D remains unclear. This CDR3 contains 16 residues. The germline V gene encodes CDR1 SGHTA and CDR2 FQGNSA. Between the trimmed V and J ends, which lost 3 bases and 2 bases, there was a span of 15 bases. The CDR3 region is CASSFRPGLYTDTQYF. DNA of the CDR3: TGTGCCAGCAGCTTTCGGCCCGGGCTATACACAGATACGCAGTATTTT.

This clonotype was seen many times. DNA of the CDR3: TGTGCCAGCAGCTTGACCCCCGTACTGGGAACTAATGAAAAACTGTTTTTT. This sequence encodes CASSLTPVLGTNEKLFF. J is TRBJ1-4 and V is TRBV5-5; D call uncertain. Germline loops: CDR1 SGHKS, CDR2 YYEKEE (reference sequence). V dropped 1 base and J dropped 1 base, with 14 bases sitting between them. The CDR3 is 17 amino acids.

This clonotype appeared many times. CDR3 DNA: TGTGCCAGCTCACACAAGCGGGAGGTTAACGAGCAGTACTTC. It specifies CASSHKREVNEQYF. This chain uses TRBV18 with TRBJ2-7; 9 nucleotides match TRBD2. The CDR3 spans 14 residues. The V segment lost 4 bases and the J segment 5 bases; nucleotides outside the gene matches: 6. CDR1 is KGHSH, CDR2 LQKENI, per germline. Based on the CDR3 plus reference TRBV18 and TRBJ2-7, the full variable domain is NAGVMQNPRHLVRRRGQEARLRCSPMKGHSHVYWYRQLPEEGLKFMVYLQKENIIDESGMPKERFSAEFPKEGPSILRIQQVVRGDSAAYFCASSHKREVNEQYFGPGTRLTVT.

This clonotype was seen ten or more times. This chain uses TRBV7-2 with TRBJ2-2, with 9 bases matching TRBD2. The CDR3 has 15 residues. Per germline, CDR1 SGHTA and CDR2 FQGNSA. Losses at the gene ends were 2 bases for V and 5 bases for J; bases not matched to a gene: 3. As DNA, the CDR3 is TGTGCCAGCAGCTTACCAACTAGCGGGACCGGGGAGCTGTTTTTT. Amino acid sequence: CASSLPTSGTGELFF.

This clonotype was found many times. V and J are TRBV12-3 or TRBV12-4 and TRBJ1-1; D not certain. Trimming stripped 7 bases from V and 5 bases from J, with 14 bases between. The CDR3 has 13 residues. The CDR3 region has the DNA TGTGCCAGCACCATTGGGTGGCGAACTGAAGCTTTCTTT. As protein: CASTIGWRTEAFF.

This clonotype was seen many times. The chain carries TRBV7-9 and TRBJ2-1, with D unresolved. The CDR3 loop spans 13 amino acids. Trimming stripped 5 bases from V and 6 bases from J, with 11 bases between. CDR1 and CDR2 (germline): SEHNR, FQNEAQ (reference sequence). CDR3: CASSTMSGNEQFF. The CDR3 bases are TGTGCCAGCAGCACCATGTCAGGCAATGAGCAGTTCTTC. The full variable domain, rest sourced from reference TRBV7-9 and TRBJ2-1, is DTGVSQNPRHKITKRGQNVTFRCDPISEHNRLYWYRQTLGQGPEFLTYFQNEAQLEKSRLLSDRFSAERPKGSFSTLEIQRTEQGDSAMYLCASSTMSGNEQFFGPGTRLTVL.

The chain employs TRBV7-9 and TRBJ2-4; D not certain. V was cut by 5 bases and J by 8 bases, with 16 bases left in between. Germline lookup yields CDR1 SEHNR and CDR2 FQNEAQ (reference sequence). There are 14 residues in the CDR3. CDR3 in DNA: TGTGCCAGCAGCCCTCAACGAGGAGTGGACATTCAGTACTTC. Translated, it gives CASSPQRGVDIQYF. The full variable domain, completed using reference TRBV7-9 and TRBJ2-4, is DTGVSQNPRHKITKRGQNVTFRCDPISEHNRLYWYRQTLGQGPEFLTYFQNEAQLEKSRLLSDRFSAERPKGSFSTLEIQRTEQGDSAMYLCASSPQRGVDIQYFGAGTRLSVL.

This clonotype was detected only a few times. The chain carries TRBV5-6 and TRBJ1-4, with D unresolved. Trimming shortened V by 0 bases and J by 0 bases, and 12 bases separated the two germline ends. CDR1 is SGHDT, CDR2 YYEEEE, per germline. The CDR3 consists of 17 residues. CDR3 DNA: TGTGCCAGCAGCTTGGTTCGTGGCGGGCCAACTAATGAAAAACTGTTTTTT. It encodes CASSLVRGGPTNEKLFF.

This chain uses TRBV30 with TRBJ2-2; possibly TRBD2 for D (5 bases). Germline V lookup: CDR1 GTSNPN, CDR2 SVGIG (reference sequence). This CDR3 region has 12 residues. Trimming took 3 bases from V and 5 from J, leaving 7 bases between them. In DNA, the CDR3 is TGTGCCTGGAGCCGAGGGACCGGGGAGCTGTTTTTT. It translates to CAWSRGTGELFF.

This rearrangement joins TRBV6-2 or TRBV6-3 to TRBJ1-2; D is unclear. The V end was cut by 5 bases, the J end by 5 bases, with 18 bases between. The CDR3 consists of 15 residues. Germline V gene data show CDR1 as MNHEY and CDR2 as SVGEGT. The DNA of the CDR3 is TGTGCCAGCAGTGAAGGTGCGCCAGGTGTATATGGCTACACCTTC. Translating it yields CASSEGAPGVYGYTF.

This clonotype was observed a few times. The chain has TRBV18 and TRBJ1-1; no reliable D call. The CDR3 loop spans 13 amino acids. V was pared by 2 bases and J by 8 bases, with 12 bases between. Germline values: CDR1 KGHSH, CDR2 LQKENI. CDR3 DNA sequence: TGTGCCAGCTCACCATCGGGATCCCGGGAAGCTTTCTTT. It encodes CASSPSGSREAFF.

The table lists this clonotype with many counts. The J gene is TRBJ1-2, the V gene TRBV7-9, with D perhaps matching TRBD1 (5 bases). From germline, CDR1 is SEHNR and CDR2 FQNEAQ (reference sequence). Trimming cost V 4 bases and J 5 bases, with 11 bases left between them. This CDR3 comprises 13 residues. The CDR3 here is CASSYGTSYGYTF. CDR3 nucleotides: TGTGCCAGCAGCTATGGGACCTCATATGGCTACACCTTC.

V gene TRBV30 combines with J gene TRBJ1-1; a weak D match, TRBD1 (6 bases). V gave up 2 bases and J gave up 0 bases, with 13 bases separating them. The CDR3 extends over 15 amino acids. In germline, CDR1 is GTSNPN, CDR2 SVGIG (reference sequence). CDR3 nucleotide sequence: TGTGCCTGGAGTAGAAGGGGGGGCCTGAACACTGAAGCTTTCTTT. Protein product: CAWSRRGGLNTEAFF.

The chain employs TRBV20-1 and TRBJ2-3; D may match TRBD1 or TRBD2 (6 bases each). The DNA end lines up better with TRBJ2-1; the J call may be wrong. This CDR3 comprises 14 residues. Germline loops: CDR1 DFQATT, CDR2 SNEGSKA (reference sequence). The CDR3 nucleotides read TGCAGTGCTAACCCCCGGGGGCGCTTGGATGAGCAGTTCTTC. As protein: CSANPRGRLDEQFF.

This clonotype occurred many times. The V gene is TRBV28, the J gene TRBJ2-3; D is undetermined. The CDR3 is 13 amino acids. V lost 1 base and J lost 5, with 7 bases in between. Germline CDR1 and CDR2: MDHEN and SYDVKM. CDR3 nucleotides: TGTGCCAGCAGTTTATATCTGAGAGATACGCAGTATTTT. It yields the protein CASSLYLRDTQYF.

This clonotype was observed a handful of times. The gene calls are TRBV27 and TRBJ2-1; D uncertain. Germline V gives CDR1 MNHEY, CDR2 SMNVEV (reference sequence). The V and J ends lost 8 bases and 1 base respectively, with 12 bases between them. This CDR3 has 14 amino acids. The CDR3 here is CASSPRTSYNEQFF. The DNA of the CDR3 is TGTGCCAGCTCACCCCGGACGTCCTACAATGAGCAGTTCTTC.

The rearrangement uses TRBV6-2 or TRBV6-3 and TRBJ2-3; TRBD2 matches at 13 bases. The CDR3 contains 15 residues. Trimming at V came to 6 bases and at J to 4 bases, leaving 4 bases not matched to a gene. CDR1 MNHEY and CDR2 SVGEGT come from the germline V gene. CDR3 DNA: TGTGCCAGCAGGAGGACTAGCGGGAGTGCAGATACGCAGTATTTT. This encodes CASRRTSGSADTQYF.

The chain links TRBV5-1 to TRBJ1-5, with D perhaps TRBD1 (6 bases). Looked up from germline, CDR1 is SGHRS and CDR2 is YFSETQ. The germline V and J ends were trimmed by 8 bases and 1 base, with 19 bases remaining between them. CDR3 length: 16 residues. CDR3 DNA: TGCGCCAGTTCGACGGGACACACAGCAAGCAATCAGCCCCAGCATTTT. It specifies CASSTGHTASNQPQHF.

This clonotype occurred a few times. The chain uses TRBV5-1 and TRBJ2-5; TRBD1 agrees at 11 bases. CDR3 length equals 16 residues. V shed 0 bases and J 1 base; nucleotides not matched to a gene: 2. The V gene's germline CDR1 is SGHRS and CDR2 YFSETQ. The DNA for the CDR3 is TGCGCCAGCAGCTTGGCCGGGACAGGGGGCCAAGAGACCCAGTACTTC. Protein: CASSLAGTGGQETQYF.

The rearrangement links TRBV6-1 to TRBJ2-1, with 8 bases fitting TRBD2. Trimming took 4 bases from V and 5 from J; bases not matched to a gene: 10. CDR3 length: 16 residues. Germline V lookup: CDR1 MNHNS, CDR2 SASEGT. CDR3 nucleotides: TGTGCCAGCAGTGGAGTAGCGGGGAAACCGAACAATGAGCAGTTCTTC. Protein product: CASSGVAGKPNNEQFF.

This clonotype was counted many times. The CDR3 protein is CASSPGTSGTEQYF. The DNA of the CDR3 is TGTGCCAGCAGCCCCGGGACTAGCGGGACCGAGCAGTACTTC. The gene calls are TRBV7-9 and TRBJ2-7; 13 nucleotides agree with TRBD2. The CDR3 covers 14 residues. The V segment lost 5 bases and the J segment 6 bases; nucleotides outside the gene matches: 4. From germline, CDR1 is SEHNR and CDR2 FQNEAQ (reference sequence).

This chain uses TRBV2 with TRBJ2-2; D is perhaps TRBD1 or TRBD2 (6 bases each). This CDR3 spans 16 amino acids. CDR1 and CDR2 (germline): SNHLY, FYNNEI. The V and J ends lost 4 bases and 1 base respectively, with 13 bases between them. CDR3 region: CASSVGGLQNTGELFF. For the CDR3, the DNA is TGTGCCAGCAGTGTAGGGGGACTTCAGAACACCGGGGAGCTGTTTTTT.